Listed here are 28 T cell receptor beta chains from one sample, sequenced in a study of shared clonotypes between healthy human individuals. Only CD45RO-negative cells positively selected for CCR7 counted as naive CD8 cells, so terminally differentiated effector memory CD45RA+ cells were excluded. Repertoires were generated with immunoSEQ multiplex PCR, while TCRdb's copy carries only in-frame clones and drops some. The data contain millions of clones, about 94% of them seen just once; the ten biggest clones take up around 1.1%. The material sequenced was naive CD8+ T cells sorted from blood. These TCRs come from a man younger than 35 in good health.

The CDR3 spells CASSLLGGETQYF. The CDR3 DNA follows: TGTGCCAGCAGCCTCCTAGGTGGGGAGACCCAGTACTTC. The V gene is TRBV13, the J gene TRBJ2-5; D not certain. CDR1 PRHDT and CDR2 FYEKMQ come from the germline V gene (reference sequence). Trimming removed 5 bases at V and 5 bases at J, with 12 bases between. The CDR3 spans 13 residues.

In the case of this clone: Other DNA sequences within the sample encode an identical CDR3. The chain recombines TRBV6-5 with TRBJ1-6; 7 nucleotides align to TRBD1. Germline values: CDR1 MNHEY, CDR2 SVGAGI. With 4 bases clipped from V and 9 bases from J, the junction kept 6 bases outside the gene matches. The CDR3 sequence is 14 residues long. The CDR3 loop reads CASSSTGVGSPLHF. In nucleotides, the CDR3 is TGTGCCAGCAGTTCAACAGGGGTGGGTTCACCCCTCCACTTT.

This chain uses TRBV11-2 with TRBJ2-7; 8 nucleotides agree with TRBD1. From germline, CDR1 is SGHAT and CDR2 FQNNGV. The length of the CDR3 is 16 residues. V dropped 1 base and J dropped 3; count of bases not matched to a gene: 8. The CDR3 nucleotides are TGTGCCAGCAGCTTAGTAGCGTCCGGGACAGGCTACGAGCAGTACTTC. It codes for CASSLVASGTGYEQYF.

A single count supports this clone. CDR3 nucleotides: TGTGCCAGCAGCGTTAGCGGGAGTATCGACGAGCAGTACTTC. Its translation is CASSVSGSIDEQYF. The J gene is TRBJ2-7, the V gene TRBV9, with 9 bases aligning to TRBD2. The CDR3 contains 14 residues. With 2 bases clipped from V and 5 bases from J, the junction kept 5 bases outside the gene matches. Germline values: CDR1 SGDLS, CDR2 YYNGEE.

This clone was observed once. Germline is not matched at one junction end, which may reflect a read error. The chain joins TRBV7-2 to TRBJ2-4; 9 bases fit TRBD2. The germline CDR1 and CDR2 sequences are SGHTA and FQGNSA. This CDR3 contains 14 residues. The CDR3 loop reads CASSLAGLSNIQYF. The CDR3 bases are TGTGCCAGCAGCCTAGCGGGACTTTCGAACATTCAGTACTTC.

CDR3 loop: CASSLGPTEPQHF. DNA of the CDR3: TGTGCCAGCAGCCTGGGACCCACCGAGCCCCAGCATTTT. The rearrangement uses TRBV27 and TRBJ1-5; weak D call: TRBD1 (5 bases). Germline V lookup: CDR1 MNHEY, CDR2 SMNVEV (reference sequence). This CDR3 has 13 residues. V was pared by 6 bases and J by 8 bases, with 14 bases between.

J is TRBJ2-7 and V is TRBV4-1; no clear D. The CDR3 runs to 15 residues. V was trimmed by 1 base and J by 1 base, leaving 11 bases between them. CDR1 MGHRA and CDR2 YSYEKL come from the germline V gene. The CDR3 coding sequence is TGCGCCAGCAGCCAAGTATTCTCCCCGTCCTACGAGCAGTACTTC. Its translation is CASSQVFSPSYEQYF.

The V gene is TRBV5-1, the J gene TRBJ2-3; the D gene is possibly TRBD2 (6 bases). Trimming shortened V by 0 bases and J by 0 bases, and 11 bases separated the two germline ends. The CDR3 has 16 amino acids. In germline, CDR1 is SGHRS, CDR2 YFSETQ. The CDR3 loop reads CASSLVLASSTDTQYF. The CDR3 bases are TGCGCCAGCAGCTTGGTACTAGCATCTAGCACAGATACGCAGTATTTT. The full variable domain, with the rest looked up from reference TRBV5-1 and TRBJ2-3, is KAGVTQTPRYLIKTRGQQVTLSCSPISGHRSVSWYQQTPGQGLQFLFEYFSETQRNKGNFPGRFSGRQFSNSRSEMNVSTLELGDSALYLCASSLVLASSTDTQYFGPGTRLTVL.

The chain employs TRBV7-9 and TRBJ2-7, with D maybe TRBD1 (6 bases). The CDR3 has 17 residues. Between the trimmed V and J ends, which lost 5 bases and 0 bases, there was a span of 20 bases. Germline V gene sequence: CDR1 SEHNR, CDR2 FQNEAQ (reference sequence). In nucleotides, the CDR3 is TGTGCCAGCAGCCCACCGACTGGCCAGGGGAGCTCCTACGAGCAGTACTTC. The encoded protein is CASSPPTGQGSSYEQYF.

The rearrangement links TRBV27 to TRBJ2-7; 8 bases map to TRBD2. The ends lost 5 bases at V and 5 bases at J; junction bases unmatched: 11. Germline V lookup: CDR1 MNHEY, CDR2 SMNVEV (reference sequence). CDR3 length equals 15 residues. The CDR3 here is CASSPGLGGFNEQYF. The DNA for the CDR3 is TGTGCCAGCAGTCCGGGACTAGGGGGTTTCAACGAGCAGTACTTC.

The chain uses TRBV5-4 and TRBJ2-7; D is unclear. Germline CDR1 and CDR2: SGHNT and YYREEE (reference sequence). The CDR3 is made up of 14 amino acids. V was shortened by 4 bases and J by 0 bases, with 11 bases between the two germline ends. The CDR3 bases are TGTGCCAGCAGCCCATTTACCAACTCCTACGAGCAGTACTTC. Translating it yields CASSPFTNSYEQYF.

This clone was seen just once. This sample includes further DNA sequences coding for the same CDR3. V and J are TRBV20-1 and TRBJ2-1, with unresolved D. Germline V CDR1 and CDR2: DFQATT, SNEGSKA (reference sequence). The CDR3 loop spans 11 amino acids. V was shortened by 2 bases and J by 6 bases, with 5 bases between the two germline ends. CDR3 residues: CSARFINEQFF. As DNA, the CDR3 is TGCAGTGCTAGATTCATCAATGAGCAGTTCTTC.

V usage is TRBV5-1 and J usage is TRBJ1-1; no firm D call. CDR1 and CDR2 from the germline V gene are SGHRS and YFSETQ. The CDR3 length is 14 residues. V lost 1 base to trimming and J lost 0 bases, with 7 bases between them. CDR3 protein: CASSLSQMNTEAFF. The CDR3 coding sequence is TGCGCCAGCAGCTTGAGCCAGATGAACACTGAAGCTTTCTTT. The variable domain in full, with the rest retrieved from reference TRBV5-1 and TRBJ1-1, is KAGVTQTPRYLIKTRGQQVTLSCSPISGHRSVSWYQQTPGQGLQFLFEYFSETQRNKGNFPGRFSGRQFSNSRSEMNVSTLELGDSALYLCASSLSQMNTEAFFGQGTRLTVV.

The gene calls are TRBV4-1 and TRBJ2-7, with D perhaps matching TRBD1 (6 bases). Germline CDR1 reads MGHRA; CDR2 reads YSYEKL. There are 15 residues in the CDR3. The V end lost 4 bases, the J end lost 5 bases, and 18 bases lay between the germline ends. The DNA of the CDR3 is TGCGCCAGCAGCCGGTACTACAGGGCTCAGGACGAGCAGTACTTC. This translates into CASSRYYRAQDEQYF.

The genes are TRBV5-5 and TRBJ1-1; D is ambiguous. V shed 5 bases and J shed 2 bases, with 10 bases lying between them. The CDR3 has 13 amino acids. Germline V gene data show CDR1 as SGHKS and CDR2 as YYEKEE (reference sequence). CDR3 bases: TGTGCCAGCAGTTGGTTGGGTAACACTGAAGCTTTCTTT. Protein sequence: CASSWLGNTEAFF.

The chain combines TRBV29-1 with TRBJ1-5; D gene unclear. Trimming removed 3 bases from V and 4 bases from J, with 13 bases in between. This CDR3 spans 14 amino acids. Germline CDR1 and CDR2: SQVTM and ANQGSEA. The CDR3 loop is CSVDFVGINQPQHF. The DNA of the CDR3 is TGCAGCGTTGACTTCGTGGGGATAAATCAGCCCCAGCATTTT.

The rearrangement joins TRBV28 to TRBJ2-3; the match to TRBD2 covers 8 bases. With 4 bases clipped from V and 2 bases from J, the junction kept 2 bases outside the gene matches. This CDR3 region has 14 residues. Germline V CDR1 and CDR2: MDHEN, SYDVKM. The CDR3 DNA follows: TGTGCCAGCAGTTCCGGACTAGCCACAGATACGCAGTATTTT. Translating it yields CASSSGLATDTQYF.

V is TRBV4-2 and J is TRBJ1-6; no definite D call. With 1 base removed from V and 7 bases from J, the gap between germline ends came to 5 bases. Germline V gene data show CDR1 as LGHNA and CDR2 as YNFKEQ. There are 13 residues in the CDR3. CDR3 bases: TGTGCCAGCAGCCAAGGAGGAAATTCACCCCTCCACTTT. This sequence encodes CASSQGGNSPLHF.

The chain employs TRBV27 and TRBJ2-2; D uncertain. The length of the CDR3 is 15 residues. Per the germline V gene, CDR1 is MNHEY and CDR2 is SMNVEV (reference sequence). The V and J ends lost 0 bases and 2 bases respectively, with 7 bases between them. The CDR3 reads CASSLSQINTGELFF. For the CDR3, the DNA is TGTGCCAGCAGTTTATCGCAGATTAACACCGGGGAGCTGTTTTTT.

The V gene is TRBV15, the J gene TRBJ1-2; 7 positions match TRBD1. This CDR3 has 14 amino acids. The V gene's germline CDR1 is LNHNV and CDR2 YYDKDF (reference sequence). The V segment lost 5 bases and the J segment 4 bases; nucleotides outside the gene matches: 7. CDR3 in amino acids: CATSGGQLLYGYTF. The CDR3 region has the DNA TGTGCCACCAGCGGGGGACAGCTTCTCTATGGCTACACCTTC.

J is TRBJ2-2 and V is TRBV27, with D perhaps TRBD1 (6 bases). Germline-derived CDR1 and CDR2 are MNHEY and SMNVEV (reference sequence). The V end lost 8 bases, the J end lost 4 bases, and 14 bases lay between the germline ends. The CDR3 length is 14 residues. DNA of the CDR3: TGTGCCAGCGGGACCTCAGGGGTCACCGGGGAGCTGTTTTTT. Protein product: CASGTSGVTGELFF.

The rearrangement uses TRBV4-1 and TRBJ2-2, with TRBD2 matching over 8 bases. Looked up from germline, CDR1 is MGHRA and CDR2 is YSYEKL. J was trimmed by 2 bases and V by 3 bases; bases with no gene match: 2. The CDR3 extends over 15 amino acids. The CDR3 loop is CASSQTSVNTGELFF. As DNA, the CDR3 is TGCGCCAGCAGCCAGACTAGCGTTAACACCGGGGAGCTGTTTTTT.

This chain connects TRBV5-4 to TRBJ2-7; D uncertain. Trimming left V 0 bases short and J 5 bases short, with 6 bases between. Germline V gene lookup returns CDR1 SGHNT and CDR2 YYREEE (reference sequence). CDR3 length equals 12 residues. In DNA form, the CDR3 reads TGTGCCAGCAGCTTGGGTCCTAACGAGCAGTACTTC. This encodes CASSLGPNEQYF.

The chain is built from TRBV7-8 and TRBJ2-5, with unresolved D. V lost 1 base, J lost 1 base, and 13 bases lay in between. Germline V gene data show CDR1 as SGHVS and CDR2 as FQNEAQ. CDR3 length: 16 residues. The CDR3 sequence is CASSLGGLASQETQYF. CDR3 nucleotides: TGTGCCAGCAGCTTAGGAGGCTTGGCGAGCCAAGAGACCCAGTACTTC.

This chain joins TRBV6-4 and TRBJ2-7; weak D call: TRBD1 (6 bases). Germline V gene sequence: CDR1 MRHNA, CDR2 SNTAGT. Trimming left V 7 bases short and J 0 bases short, with 10 bases between. This CDR3 contains 13 residues. The CDR3 loop is CASTGQSSYEQYF. The CDR3 DNA reads TGTGCCAGCACTGGACAGAGCTCCTACGAGCAGTACTTC.

The chain links TRBV7-8 to TRBJ2-1; no firm D call. V was pared by 1 base and J by 4 bases, with 8 bases between. Looked up from germline, CDR1 is SGHVS and CDR2 is FQNEAQ. The CDR3 extends over 14 amino acids. The CDR3 loop is CASSLDGYYNEQFF. The DNA of the CDR3 is TGTGCCAGCAGCTTAGACGGGTATTACAATGAGCAGTTCTTC. The whole variable domain, filled in from reference TRBV7-8 and TRBJ2-1, reads GAGVSQSPRYKVAKRGQDVALRCDPISGHVSLFWYQQALGQGPEFLTYFQNEAQLDKSGLPSDRFFAERPEGSVSTLKIQRTQQEDSAVYLCASSLDGYYNEQFFGPGTRLTVL.

The chain has TRBV30 and TRBJ2-1; D remains unclear. The CDR3 runs 12 residues. V was trimmed by 2 bases and J by 3 bases, leaving 5 bases between them. The germline CDR1 and CDR2 sequences are GTSNPN and SVGIG (reference sequence). CDR3 DNA: TGTGCCTGGAGTCCAGTCTACAATGAGCAGTTCTTC. Its translation: CAWSPVYNEQFF.

The V and J genes are TRBV28 and TRBJ2-7; TRBD2 is a possible D gene (6 bases). The V gene's germline CDR1 is MDHEN and CDR2 SYDVKM. V was shortened by 8 bases and J by 1 base, with 12 bases between the two germline ends. The CDR3 contains 13 residues. The CDR3 DNA follows: TGTGCCAGCGTAGGGACTCCATCCTACGAGCAGTACTTC. It yields the protein CASVGTPSYEQYF.